This T cell receptor beta chain is from a study of T cells after posttransplantation cyclophosphamide. Study-level results: Skin or GI-infiltrating T cells shared few TRB sequences with blood. Recipient CMV seropositivity and CMV reactivation strongly tracked TRB clonality. Later blood repertoires were often dominated by clones from the donor CD8+ memory compartment.

Assay used: immunoSEQ multiplex PCR; TCRdb lists only in-frame clones, some missing. There are 12,000 or so clones in the sample, none observed a single time. Treatment was busulfan-fludarabine conditioning, a marrow graft, and cyclophosphamide on days +3 and +4. The germline V gene has CDR1 SGHTA and CDR2 FQGNSA. This CDR3 spans 15 amino acids. The V gene end was trimmed by 5 bases and the J gene end by 9 bases; junction bases not matched to a gene: 15. At least ten counts were recorded for this clone. Antigen specificity is unknown. Sample: PBMCs, taken after allogeneic stem cell transplant with posttransplant cyclophosphamide. The clonotype comes from a female patient in her 40s who received an allogeneic stem cell transplant from a related donor, was CMV-positive, and had acute GVHD only. The graft donor may have contributed some T cells. The chain uses TRBV7-2 and TRBJ2-7; TRBD2 matches 8 bases. CDR3 in DNA: TGTGCCAGCAGCCCTTTACCGCCCGCAGCGGGAGTGCAGTACGTC. Residues: CASSPLPPAAGVQYV.